Listed below are T cell receptor beta chains from one sample, sequenced in a study of T cells after yellow fever vaccination. One entry per CDR3 protein results from TCRdb running MiXCR on the 5' RACE reads. The table lists approximately 170,000 distinct CDR3 sequences, approximately 10% of them singletons, with around 34% in the top ten. Here the sequenced sample was CD8+ T cells sorted from PBMCs, taken 15 days after the yellow fever booster vaccination. Receptors originate from a young man who received the YFV17D yellow fever vaccine. Each CDR3 is given with its conserved first and last residue. A D gene is named only where the DNA matches it firmly. The size of a clone is reported for some rows only, either as once, few or many, or as a class for expanded clones.

clone size	D gene	V gene	J gene	CDR3 protein	CDR3 DNA
-	TRBD1	TRBV3-1	TRBJ2-5	CASSQAWDGTAQETQYF	TGTGCCAGCAGCCAAGCCTGGGACGGGACAGCACAAGAGACCCAGTACTTC
-	-	TRBV5-1	TRBJ2-1	CASSLDGGFDEQFF	TGCGCCAGCAGCCTCGACGGGGGCTTCGATGAGCAGTTCTTC
-	-	TRBV5-1	TRBJ2-2	CASSIRVSNTGELFF	TGCGCCAGCAGCATCCGGGTTTCGAACACCGGGGAGCTGTTTTTT
-	-	TRBV9	TRBJ1-2	CASSASAGYTF	TGTGCCAGCAGCGCCTCAGCTGGCTACACCTTC
many	-	TRBV4-1	TRBJ2-1	CASSQYEGINEQFF	TGCGCCAGCAGCCAATACGAAGGGATCAATGAGCAGTTCTTC
-	TRBD1	TRBV9	TRBJ2-7	CASSVNPGQGEAYEQYF	TGTGCCAGCAGCGTAAACCCAGGACAGGGAGAGGCCTACGAGCAGTACTTC
-	TRBD1	TRBV12-3/TRBV12-4	TRBJ2-2	CASSPSGTANTGELFF	TGTGCCAGCAGCCCTTCCGGGACAGCGAACACCGGGGAGCTGTTTTTT
few	TRBD2	TRBV7-9	TRBJ2-3	CASSLPKGLARGTQYF	TGTGCCAGCAGCCTTCCCAAGGGACTAGCGAGGGGTACGCAGTATTTT
many	-	TRBV5-6	TRBJ2-6	CASSLLGRVGIGANVLTF	TGTGCCAGCAGCTTGCTAGGCAGGGTGGGAATTGGGGCCAACGTCCTGACTTTC
many	TRBD2	TRBV28	TRBJ2-1	CASSSPRGGGETYNEQFF	TGTGCCAGCAGTTCCCCTCGCGGTGGGGGGGAAACCTACAATGAGCAGTTCTTC
few	-	TRBV6-2/TRBV6-3	TRBJ2-1	CASSKGRVSYNEQFF	TGTGCCAGCAGCAAGGGACGGGTCTCCTACAATGAGCAGTTCTTC
-	-	TRBV4-1	TRBJ1-1	CASSQDHRRVDMNTEAFF	TGCGCCAGCAGCCAAGATCACCGTAGAGTAGACATGAACACTGAAGCTTTCTTT
few	-	TRBV19	TRBJ2-1	CASSIVSTGSHEQFF	TGTGCCAGTAGTATAGTTTCCACAGGGAGCCATGAGCAGTTCTTC
-	-	TRBV12-3/TRBV12-4	TRBJ2-5	CASSPRTIQETQYF	TGTGCCAGCAGTCCGAGGACAATCCAAGAGACCCAGTACTTC
few	TRBD1	TRBV6-2/TRBV6-3	TRBJ2-7	CASSRQGANFHEQYF	TGTGCCAGCAGTAGACAGGGGGCGAATTTCCACGAGCAGTACTTC
few	TRBD2	TRBV7-2	TRBJ2-6	CASSFRGRGSGANVLTF	TGTGCCAGCAGCTTTCGCGGGAGAGGGTCTGGGGCCAACGTCCTGACTTTC
few	TRBD2	TRBV9	TRBJ2-1	CASSATSGGINEQFF	TGTGCCAGCAGCGCTACTAGCGGGGGGATCAATGAGCAGTTCTTC
many	-	TRBV27	TRBJ2-1	CASYGLHSYNEQFF	TGTGCCAGTTACGGACTCCACTCCTACAATGAGCAGTTCTTC
few	-	TRBV27	TRBJ2-7	CASSLMGSYEQYF	TGTGCCAGCAGTTTAATGGGATCCTACGAGCAGTACTTC
few	-	TRBV10-1	TRBJ2-2	CARPKCGGPYTGELFF	TGCGCCAGGCCCAAGTGTGGGGGGCCGTACACCGGGGAGCTGTTTTTT
few	-	TRBV7-6	TRBJ1-1	CASSQYGLNTEAFF	TGTGCCAGCAGTCAATACGGATTGAACACTGAAGCTTTCTTT
few	-	TRBV6-2/TRBV6-3	TRBJ2-2	CATTRGNTGELFF	TGTGCCACCACCCGGGGGAACACCGGGGAGCTGTTTTTT
many	-	TRBV5-1	TRBJ2-5	CASSLGIQETQYF	TGCGCCAGCAGCTTGGGAATACAAGAGACCCAGTACTTC
-	-	TRBV4-3	TRBJ1-2	CASSQDRGIDSGYTF	TGCGCCAGCAGCCAAGATCGGGGAATAGACAGTGGCTACACCTTC
many	TRBD2	TRBV20-1	TRBJ2-2	CSATSGDNTGELFF	TGCAGTGCAACTAGCGGGGATAACACCGGGGAGCTGTTTTTT
many	TRBD1	TRBV6-2/TRBV6-3	TRBJ2-1	CASSYGGQGAYNEQFF	TGTGCCAGCAGTTACGGGGGACAGGGGGCTTACAATGAGCAGTTCTTC
few	-	TRBV5-1	TRBJ2-7	CASSLGAGQRVYEQYF	TGCGCCAGCAGCTTGGGGGCAGGCCAGCGAGTTTACGAGCAGTACTTC
-	-	TRBV7-9	TRBJ1-1	CASSSIGTEAFF	TGTGCCAGCAGCTCCATAGGCACTGAAGCTTTCTTT
many	-	TRBV7-9	TRBJ2-3	CASSLGRTDTQYF	TGTGCCAGCAGCTTAGGGCGCACAGATACGCAGTATTTT
-	-	TRBV6-5	TRBJ2-2	CASSSYLGGELFF	TGTGCCAGCAGTAGCTACCTCGGGGGGGAGCTGTTTTTT
-	TRBD2	TRBV29-1	TRBJ2-4	CSVAGIATKNIQYF	TGCAGCGTAGCGGGGATAGCAACCAAAAACATTCAGTACTTC
few	-	TRBV7-2	TRBJ2-7	CASSLNLYEQYF	TGTGCCAGCAGCCTCAACCTCTACGAGCAGTACTTC
once	-	TRBV7-9	TRBJ1-1	CASSRGPLTEAFF	TGTGCCAGCAGCAGGGGACCGCTCACTGAAGCTTTCTTT
-	-	TRBV10-3	TRBJ2-1	CAISEGSNSYNEQFF	TGTGCCATCAGTGAGGGTAGCAACTCCTACAATGAGCAGTTCTTC
many	-	TRBV7-2	TRBJ2-3	CASSLISTDTQYF	TGTGCCAGCAGCTTAATTTCCACAGATACGCAGTATTTT
few	TRBD2	TRBV6-5	TRBJ2-1	CASTGGGHNEQFF	TGTGCCAGCACGGGCGGGGGGCACAATGAGCAGTTCTTC
many	-	TRBV7-9	TRBJ1-1	CASSSPAVGMNTEAFF	TGTGCCAGCAGCTCCCCCGCCGTAGGGATGAACACTGAAGCTTTCTTT
few	TRBD1	TRBV27	TRBJ1-6	CASSQGAALHF	TGTGCCAGCTCTCAGGGGGCTGCCCTCCACTTT
few	TRBD1	TRBV30	TRBJ1-2	CAWSGQGETYGYTF	TGTGCCTGGTCCGGACAGGGGGAGACCTATGGCTACACCTTC
-	-	TRBV7-2	TRBJ1-2	CASSLPGTRDGYTF	TGTGCCAGCAGCTTGCCAGGTACAAGGGATGGCTACACCTTC
-	TRBD1	TRBV3-1	TRBJ2-7	CASSPLGQGGYEQYF	TGTGCCAGCAGCCCTTTGGGACAGGGTGGATACGAGCAGTACTTC
few	-	TRBV2	TRBJ2-7	CASRGAPEEHF	TGTGCCAGCAGGGGGGCCCCAGAGGAGCACTTC
-	TRBD1	TRBV6-5	TRBJ1-2	CASSLDDRARGYTF	TGTGCCAGCAGTCTGGACGACAGGGCCAGGGGCTACACCTTC
few	-	TRBV12-3/TRBV12-4	TRBJ2-6	CAQGSSGANVLTF	TGTGCCCAAGGTTCCTCTGGGGCCAACGTCCTGACTTTC
-	-	TRBV7-8	TRBJ1-1	CASSSGQSNTEAFF	TGTGCCAGCAGCTCCGGACAGTCGAACACTGAAGCTTTCTTT
-	-	TRBV10-2	TRBJ2-5	CASQRGGHETQYF	TGCGCCAGCCAACGTGGGGGGCACGAGACCCAGTACTTC
-	-	TRBV6-6	TRBJ1-6	CASSKNSDNSPLHF	TGTGCCAGCAGTAAGAACAGCGATAATTCACCCCTCCACTTT
-	-	TRBV5-1	TRBJ2-7	CASSLEGSEQYF	TGCGCCAGCAGCTTGGAGGGCTCCGAGCAGTACTTC
few	-	TRBV19	TRBJ1-3	CASSVAGTRLYSGNTIYF	TGTGCCAGTAGCGTAGCCGGGACACGGCTTTATTCTGGAAACACCATATATTTT
many	-	TRBV12-3/TRBV12-4	TRBJ2-1	CASSFQGRNEQFF	TGTGCCAGCAGTTTCCAGGGGAGGAATGAGCAGTTCTTC
-	TRBD1	TRBV9	TRBJ2-1	CASSVDGTGAYNEQFF	TGTGCCAGCAGCGTAGACGGGACAGGGGCCTACAATGAGCAGTTCTTC
-	-	TRBV19	TRBJ2-2	CATLAGSGELFF	TGTGCCACCCTTGCGGGGTCCGGGGAGCTGTTTTTT
-	-	TRBV27	TRBJ1-2	CASSPAGQIYGYTF	TGTGCCAGCAGTCCTGCGGGACAAATTTACGGCTACACCTTC
few	-	TRBV18	TRBJ1-5	CASSPRGPQPQHF	TGTGCCAGCTCACCACGGGGGCCTCAGCCCCAGCATTTT